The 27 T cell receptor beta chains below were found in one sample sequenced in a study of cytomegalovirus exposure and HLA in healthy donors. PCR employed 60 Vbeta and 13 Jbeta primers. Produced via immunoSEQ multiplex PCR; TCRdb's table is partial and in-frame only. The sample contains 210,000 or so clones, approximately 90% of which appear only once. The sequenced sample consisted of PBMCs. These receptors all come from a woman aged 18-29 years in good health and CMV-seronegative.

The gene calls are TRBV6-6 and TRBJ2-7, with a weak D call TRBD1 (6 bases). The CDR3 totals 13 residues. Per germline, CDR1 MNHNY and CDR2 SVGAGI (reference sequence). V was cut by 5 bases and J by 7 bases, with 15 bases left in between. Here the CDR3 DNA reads TGTGCCAGCAGTCTCCGACAGGTGAGGGAGCAGTACTTC. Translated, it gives CASSLRQVREQYF.

The CDR3 protein is CASSQGLSGGAVDTQYF. The DNA of the CDR3 is TGCGCCAGCAGCCAGGGCCTCAGCGGGGGGGCTGTAGATACGCAGTATTTT. The chain has TRBV4-3 and TRBJ2-3; TRBD2 agrees at 10 bases. The CDR3 consists of 17 residues. V was pared by 3 bases and J by 5 bases, with 11 bases of the junction left unmatched. Germline values: CDR1 LGHNA, CDR2 YSLEER.

The CDR3 DNA is TGTGCCAGCAGTTCGGGGACAGCAAAGTCCACAGATACGCAGTATTTT. Amino acid sequence: CASSSGTAKSTDTQYF. This chain connects TRBV27 to TRBJ2-3; 7 bases agree with TRBD1. The V segment lost 4 bases and the J segment 2 bases; nucleotides outside the gene matches: 9. Per the germline V gene, CDR1 is MNHEY and CDR2 is SMNVEV (reference sequence). CDR3 length: 16 residues.

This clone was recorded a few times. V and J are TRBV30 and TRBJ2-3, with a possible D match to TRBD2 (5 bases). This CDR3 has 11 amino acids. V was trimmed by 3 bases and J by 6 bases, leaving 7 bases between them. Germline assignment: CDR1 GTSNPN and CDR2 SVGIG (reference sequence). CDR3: CAWSGVDTQYF. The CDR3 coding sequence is TGTGCCTGGAGCGGGGTGGATACGCAGTATTTT.

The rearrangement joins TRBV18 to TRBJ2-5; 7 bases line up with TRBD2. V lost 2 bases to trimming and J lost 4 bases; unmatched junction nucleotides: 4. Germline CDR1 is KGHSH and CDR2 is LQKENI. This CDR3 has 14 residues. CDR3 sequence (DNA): TGTGCCAGCTCACCATTAGGGGAGGGAGAGACCCAGTACTTC. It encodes CASSPLGEGETQYF.

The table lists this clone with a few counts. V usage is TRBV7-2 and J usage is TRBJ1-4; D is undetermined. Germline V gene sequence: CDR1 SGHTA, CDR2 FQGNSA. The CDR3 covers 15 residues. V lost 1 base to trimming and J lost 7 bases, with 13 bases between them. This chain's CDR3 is CASSLEEGLSEKLFF. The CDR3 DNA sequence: TGTGCCAGCAGCTTAGAAGAGGGTTTGAGTGAAAAACTGTTTTTT.

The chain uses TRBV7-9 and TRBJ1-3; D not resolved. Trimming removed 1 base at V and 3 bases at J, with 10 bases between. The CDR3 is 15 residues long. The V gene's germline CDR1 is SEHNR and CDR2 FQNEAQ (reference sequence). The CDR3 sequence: CASSLGRMDGNTIYF. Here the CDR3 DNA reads TGTGCCAGCAGCTTAGGGAGGATGGATGGAAACACCATATATTTT.

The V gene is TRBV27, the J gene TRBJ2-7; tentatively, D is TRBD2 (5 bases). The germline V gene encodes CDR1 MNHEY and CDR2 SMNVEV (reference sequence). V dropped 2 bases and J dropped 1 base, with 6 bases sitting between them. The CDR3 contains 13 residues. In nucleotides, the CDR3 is TGTGCCAGCAGTTTAAAGCGGTCCTACGAGCAGTACTTC. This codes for CASSLKRSYEQYF.

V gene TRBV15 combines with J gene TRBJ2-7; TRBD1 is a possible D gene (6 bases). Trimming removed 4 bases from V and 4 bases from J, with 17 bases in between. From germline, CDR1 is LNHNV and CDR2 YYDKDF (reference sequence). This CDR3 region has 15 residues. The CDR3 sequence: CATSKGDEGLYEQYF. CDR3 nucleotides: TGTGCCACCAGCAAGGGGGACGAGGGGCTGTACGAGCAGTACTTC.

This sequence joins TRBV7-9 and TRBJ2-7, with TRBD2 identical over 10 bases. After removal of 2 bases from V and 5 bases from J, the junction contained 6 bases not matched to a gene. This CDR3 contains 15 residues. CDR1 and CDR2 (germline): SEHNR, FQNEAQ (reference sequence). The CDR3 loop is CASSLSGLAGDEQYF. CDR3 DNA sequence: TGTGCCAGCAGCTTATCGGGGCTAGCGGGAGACGAGCAGTACTTC.

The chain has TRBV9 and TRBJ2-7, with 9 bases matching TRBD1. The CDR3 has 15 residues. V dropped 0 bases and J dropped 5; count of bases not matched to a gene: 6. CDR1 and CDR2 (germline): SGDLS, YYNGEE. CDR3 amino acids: CASSVGGQGVNEQYF. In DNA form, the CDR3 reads TGTGCCAGCAGCGTAGGGGGACAGGGAGTAAACGAGCAGTACTTC.

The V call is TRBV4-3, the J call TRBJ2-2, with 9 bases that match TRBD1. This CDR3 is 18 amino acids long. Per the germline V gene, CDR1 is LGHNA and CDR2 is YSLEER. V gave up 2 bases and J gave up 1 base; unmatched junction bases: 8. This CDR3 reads CASSQRTGEDLNTGELFF. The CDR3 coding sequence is TGCGCCAGCAGCCAACGGACAGGGGAGGATTTGAACACCGGGGAGCTGTTTTTT.

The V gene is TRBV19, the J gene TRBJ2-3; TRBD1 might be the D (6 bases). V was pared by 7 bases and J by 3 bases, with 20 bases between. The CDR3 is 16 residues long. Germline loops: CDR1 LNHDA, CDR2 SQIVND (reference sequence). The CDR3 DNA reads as TGTGCCAGTATGGGGGCAGGGTTAATCGGAACAGATACGCAGTATTTT. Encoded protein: CASMGAGLIGTDTQYF.

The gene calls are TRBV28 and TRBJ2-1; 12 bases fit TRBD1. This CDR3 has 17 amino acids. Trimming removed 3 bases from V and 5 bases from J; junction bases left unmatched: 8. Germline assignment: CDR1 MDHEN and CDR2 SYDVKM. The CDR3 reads CASSLLPGQGAHNEQFF. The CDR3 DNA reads TGTGCCAGCAGTTTGCTACCGGGACAGGGGGCTCACAATGAGCAGTTCTTC.

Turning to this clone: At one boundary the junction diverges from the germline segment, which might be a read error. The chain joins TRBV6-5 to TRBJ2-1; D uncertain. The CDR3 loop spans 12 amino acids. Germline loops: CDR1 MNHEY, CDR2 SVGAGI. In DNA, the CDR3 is TGTGCCAGCAGTTACTCCAACAATGAGCAGTTCTTC. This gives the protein CASSYSNNEQFF.

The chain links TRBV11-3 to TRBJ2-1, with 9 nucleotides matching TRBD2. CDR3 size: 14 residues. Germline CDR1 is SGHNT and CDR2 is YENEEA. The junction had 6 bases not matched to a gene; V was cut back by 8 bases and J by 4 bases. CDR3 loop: CASGAGGTYNEQFF. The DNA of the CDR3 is TGTGCCAGCGGGGCGGGGGGGACTTACAATGAGCAGTTCTTC.

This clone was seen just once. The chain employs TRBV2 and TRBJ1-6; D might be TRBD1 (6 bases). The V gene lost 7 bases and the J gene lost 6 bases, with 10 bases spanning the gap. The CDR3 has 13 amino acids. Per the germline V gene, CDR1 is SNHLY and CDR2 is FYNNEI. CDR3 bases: TGTGCCAGCACCCAGGGGCCTAATTCACCCCTCCACTTT. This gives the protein CASTQGPNSPLHF.

The CDR3: CSVGRRQDYEQYF. Here the CDR3 DNA reads TGCAGCGTTGGTCGGAGACAGGACTACGAGCAGTACTTC. V usage is TRBV29-1 and J usage is TRBJ2-7; TRBD1 might be the D (6 bases). CDR1 and CDR2 from the germline V gene are SQVTM and ANQGSEA. This CDR3 is 13 amino acids long. Trimming took 4 bases from V and 3 from J, leaving 13 bases between them.

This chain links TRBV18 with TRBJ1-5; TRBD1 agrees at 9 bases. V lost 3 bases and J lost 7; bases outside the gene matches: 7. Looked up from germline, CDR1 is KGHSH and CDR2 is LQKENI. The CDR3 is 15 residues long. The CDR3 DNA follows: TGTGCCAGCTCACCGCGACAGGGGGAGGCCCAGCCCCAGCATTTT. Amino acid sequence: CASSPRQGEAQPQHF. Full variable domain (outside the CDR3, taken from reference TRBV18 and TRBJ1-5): NAGVMQNPRHLVRRRGQEARLRCSPMKGHSHVYWYRQLPEEGLKFMVYLQKENIIDESGMPKERFSAEFPKEGPSILRIQQVVRGDSAAYFCASSPRQGEAQPQHFGDGTRLSIL.

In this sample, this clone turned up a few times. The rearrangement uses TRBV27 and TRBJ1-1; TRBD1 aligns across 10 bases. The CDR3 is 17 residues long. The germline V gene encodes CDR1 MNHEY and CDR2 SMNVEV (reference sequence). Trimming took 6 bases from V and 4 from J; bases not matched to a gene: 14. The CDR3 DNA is TGTGCCAGCAGGAGAAGACAGGGGGCGATTATGGGCACTGAAGCTTTCTTT. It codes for CASRRRQGAIMGTEAFF.

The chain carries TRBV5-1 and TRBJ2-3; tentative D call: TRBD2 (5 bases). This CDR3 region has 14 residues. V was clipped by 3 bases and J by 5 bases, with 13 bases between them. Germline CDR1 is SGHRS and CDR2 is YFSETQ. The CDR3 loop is CASSWAAGVDTQYF. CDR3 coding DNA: TGCGCCAGCAGCTGGGCCGCGGGTGTAGATACGCAGTATTTT.

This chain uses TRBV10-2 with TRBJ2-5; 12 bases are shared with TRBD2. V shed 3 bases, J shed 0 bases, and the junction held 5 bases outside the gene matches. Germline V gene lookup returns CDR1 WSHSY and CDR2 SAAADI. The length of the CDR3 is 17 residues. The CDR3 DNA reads TGCGCCAGCAGTGACGGGCTAGCGGGGGGGAACCAAGAGACCCAGTACTTC. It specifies CASSDGLAGGNQETQYF.

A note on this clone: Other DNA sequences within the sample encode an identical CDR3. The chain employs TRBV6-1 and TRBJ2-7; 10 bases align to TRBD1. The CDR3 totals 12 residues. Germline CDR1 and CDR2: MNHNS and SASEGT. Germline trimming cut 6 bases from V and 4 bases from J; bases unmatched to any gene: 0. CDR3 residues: CASRGQGYEQYF. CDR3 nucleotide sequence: TGTGCCAGCAGGGGACAGGGGTACGAGCAGTACTTC.

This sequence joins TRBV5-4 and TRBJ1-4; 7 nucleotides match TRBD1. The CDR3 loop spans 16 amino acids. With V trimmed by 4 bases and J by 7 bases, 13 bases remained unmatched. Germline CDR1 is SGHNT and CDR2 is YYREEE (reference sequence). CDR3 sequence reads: CASSRNTGTAFEKLFF. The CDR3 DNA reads TGTGCCAGCAGCCGTAATACCGGGACAGCCTTTGAAAAACTGTTTTTT.

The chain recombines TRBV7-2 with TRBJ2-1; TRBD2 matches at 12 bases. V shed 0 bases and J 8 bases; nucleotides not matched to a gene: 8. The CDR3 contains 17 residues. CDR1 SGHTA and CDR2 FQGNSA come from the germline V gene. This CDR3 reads CASSLARLAGAFDEQFF. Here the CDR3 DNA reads TGTGCCAGCAGCTTAGCTCGACTAGCGGGAGCCTTCGATGAGCAGTTCTTC. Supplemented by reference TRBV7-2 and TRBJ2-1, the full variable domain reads GAGVSQSPSNKVTEKGKDVELRCDPISGHTALYWYRQSLGQGLEFLIYFQGNSAPDKSGLPSDRFSAERTGGSVSTLTIQRTQQEDSAVYLCASSLARLAGAFDEQFFGPGTRLTVL.

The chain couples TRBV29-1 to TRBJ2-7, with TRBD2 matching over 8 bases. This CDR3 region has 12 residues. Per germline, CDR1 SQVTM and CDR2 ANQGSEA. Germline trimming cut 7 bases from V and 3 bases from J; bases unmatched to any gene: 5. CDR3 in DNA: TGCAGCGCGGGGGGGGGTTTCTACGAGCAGTACTTC. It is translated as CSAGGGFYEQYF.

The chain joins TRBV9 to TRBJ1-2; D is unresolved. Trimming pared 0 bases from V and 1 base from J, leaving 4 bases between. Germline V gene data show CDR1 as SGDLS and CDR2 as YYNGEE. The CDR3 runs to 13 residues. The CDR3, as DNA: TGTGCCAGCAGCGTAGCTAATAACTATGGCTACACCTTC. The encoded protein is CASSVANNYGYTF.